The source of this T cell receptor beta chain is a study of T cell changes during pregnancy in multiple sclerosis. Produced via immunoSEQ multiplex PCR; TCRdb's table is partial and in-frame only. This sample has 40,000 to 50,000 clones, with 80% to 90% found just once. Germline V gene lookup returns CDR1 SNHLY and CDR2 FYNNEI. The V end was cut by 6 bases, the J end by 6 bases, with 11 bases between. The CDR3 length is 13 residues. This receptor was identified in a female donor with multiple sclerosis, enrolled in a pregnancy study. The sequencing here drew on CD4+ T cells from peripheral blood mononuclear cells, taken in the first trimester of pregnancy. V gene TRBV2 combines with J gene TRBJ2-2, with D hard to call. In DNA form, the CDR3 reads TGTGCCAGCAGAGTGGCAACCGCCGGGGAGCTGTTTTTT. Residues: CASRVATAGELFF.